The 10 T cell receptor beta chains given below trace back to one sample, sequenced in a study of CD8 T cells in ankylosing spondylitis. TCRdb used MiXCR to reprocess the 5' RACE reads, holding one entry per CDR3 protein. In the table there are approximately 35,000 distinct CDR3 sequences, around 10% of which are singletons. Sequenced: synovial fluid, either unsorted or a sorted T cell fraction (not recorded which). The receptors derive from a male donor with ankylosing spondylitis.

In this sample, this clonotype turned up a few times. The V gene is TRBV24-1, the J gene TRBJ2-5; TRBD2 matches at 15 bases. The length of the CDR3 is 15 residues. Germline-derived CDR1 and CDR2 are KGHDR and SFDVKD. V was clipped by 7 bases and J by 4 bases; unmatched bases: 3. The CDR3 DNA reads TGTGCCACCAGCTTGGGACTAGCGGGAGGAGAGACCCAGTACTTC. It translates to CATSLGLAGGETQYF.

The rearrangement links TRBV28 to TRBJ1-5, with D perhaps TRBD1 (5 bases). The germline V gene has CDR1 MDHEN and CDR2 SYDVKM. V gave up 5 bases and J gave up 3 bases, with 17 bases separating them. CDR3 length: 16 amino acids. CDR3 region: CASSLTQGMDNQPQHF. The DNA for the CDR3 is TGTGCCAGCAGTCTAACCCAGGGAATGGACAATCAGCCCCAGCATTTT.

The chain carries TRBV20-1 and TRBJ2-1; TRBD2 is a possible D gene (6 bases). Germline V gives CDR1 DFQATT, CDR2 SNEGSKA (reference sequence). The CDR3 is 14 residues long. The V end was cut by 6 bases, the J end by 6 bases, with 18 bases between. CDR3 sequence (DNA): TGCAGTGCCGCCAAGAGCGGGCTATCCAATGAGCAGTTCTTC. It yields the protein CSAAKSGLSNEQFF.

This clonotype ranks as medium-sized. The V call is TRBV4-3, the J call TRBJ1-1, with D maybe TRBD1 (5 bases). Trimming pared 7 bases from V and 0 bases from J, leaving 15 bases between. The CDR3 covers 15 residues. Germline lookup yields CDR1 LGHNA and CDR2 YSLEER. CDR3 sequence reads: CASTLGRTMNTEAFF. The CDR3 DNA is TGCGCCAGCACCCTAGGCCGGACAATGAACACTGAAGCTTTCTTT.

CDR3 DNA sequence: TGTGCCAGCAGTTTTTCAGGTGACTACGAGCAGTACTTC. This sequence encodes CASSFSGDYEQYF. This chain connects TRBV28 to TRBJ2-7, with unresolved D. The V gene lost 3 bases and the J gene lost 3 bases, with 9 bases spanning the gap. The CDR3 consists of 13 residues. Germline V gene lookup returns CDR1 MDHEN and CDR2 SYDVKM.

Ten or more counts support this clonotype. This chain connects TRBV11-1 to TRBJ2-2; D not resolved. This CDR3 is 16 amino acids long. The ends were cut back, 1 base at V and 0 bases at J, with 9 bases in the middle. CDR1 and CDR2 (germline): SGHAT, FQDESV (reference sequence). Here the CDR3 reads CASSLGMVANTGELFF. CDR3 coding DNA: TGTGCCAGCAGCTTAGGAATGGTCGCGAACACCGGGGAGCTGTTTTTT.

This clonotype was detected ten times or more. The CDR3 sequence is CASSSGQGSSYEQYF. The CDR3 DNA sequence: TGTGCCAGCAGTTCCGGACAGGGGAGCTCCTACGAGCAGTACTTC. This rearrangement joins TRBV6-5 to TRBJ2-7; the match to TRBD1 covers 9 bases. The J segment lost 0 bases and the V segment lost 4 bases, leaving 4 bases of the junction unmatched. The germline V gene encodes CDR1 MNHEY and CDR2 SVGAGI. This CDR3 has 15 amino acids.

This clonotype was found many times. The V call is TRBV13, the J call TRBJ2-1; D perhaps matches TRBD2 (5 bases). The V end lost 2 bases, the J end lost 10 bases, and 15 bases lay between the germline ends. CDR1 is PRHDT and CDR2 is FYEKMQ in the germline V gene (reference sequence). The CDR3 contains 14 residues. CDR3 sequence reads: CASSLRRTLEEQFF. The CDR3 DNA reads as TGTGCCAGCAGCTTACGGAGGACCCTCGAAGAGCAGTTCTTC.

This clonotype was counted ten times or more. The chain is built from TRBV7-9 and TRBJ1-1; 7 positions match TRBD1. The CDR3 is 15 amino acids. The V and J ends lost 4 bases and 0 bases, in that order; junction bases with no gene match: 5. Germline V gene lookup returns CDR1 SEHNR and CDR2 FQNEAQ (reference sequence). The CDR3 nucleotides are TGTGCCAGCAGCTATCCACAGGGGTTGAACACTGAAGCTTTCTTT. This encodes CASSYPQGLNTEAFF.

V gene TRBV28 combines with J gene TRBJ2-1, with 11 nucleotides matching TRBD2. Germline V lookup: CDR1 MDHEN, CDR2 SYDVKM. This CDR3 has 16 residues. Losses at the gene ends were 1 base for V and 7 bases for J; bases not matched to a gene: 6. Here the CDR3 reads CASSLYSGRARNEQFF. The CDR3 bases are TGTGCCAGCAGTTTATATAGCGGGAGGGCTCGTAATGAGCAGTTCTTC.